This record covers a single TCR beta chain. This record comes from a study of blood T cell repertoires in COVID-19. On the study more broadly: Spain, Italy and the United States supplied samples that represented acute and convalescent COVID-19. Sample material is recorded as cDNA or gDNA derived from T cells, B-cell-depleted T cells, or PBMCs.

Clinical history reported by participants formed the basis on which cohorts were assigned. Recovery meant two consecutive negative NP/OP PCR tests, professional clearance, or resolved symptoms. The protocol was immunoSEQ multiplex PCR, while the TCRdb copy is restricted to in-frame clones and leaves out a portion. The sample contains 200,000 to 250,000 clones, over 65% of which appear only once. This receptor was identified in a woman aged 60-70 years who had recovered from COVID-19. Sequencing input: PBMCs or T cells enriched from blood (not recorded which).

The CDR3 loop reads CASSPGTFHYTF. The CDR3, as DNA: TGTGCCAGCAGCCCCGGGACATTCCACTACACCTTC. The chain employs TRBV7-8 and TRBJ1-2; maybe TRBD1 (6 bases). In germline, CDR1 is SGHVS, CDR2 FQNEAQ. CDR3 length: 12 residues. V dropped 5 bases and J dropped 10 bases, with 14 bases sitting between them.